The rows below give T cell receptor beta chains drawn from one sample of a study of OX40 agonist ivuxolimab in advanced cancers. Here immunoSEQ multiplex PCR was the method, and the copy in TCRdb shows in-frame clones only, minus some. The sample contains fewer than 85,000 clones, more than 65% of which appear only once. The material was CD4+ or CD8+ T cells sorted from blood, obtained in a trial of the OX40 agonist ivuxolimab. These receptors were obtained from an adult with an advanced solid tumor such as melanoma, head and neck, liver or kidney cancer. Each CDR3 is given with its conserved first and last residue. The D gene is left open where the match is weak. Size is stated for part of the rows, as once, few or many counts, or as a class when the clone is expanded.

J gene	V gene	D gene	CDR3 length	clone size	CDR3 DNA	CDR3 protein
TRBJ1-6	TRBV6-1	-	13	-	TGTGCCAGCAGCGCAGCAGAGTCTTCACCCCTCCACTTT	CASSAAESSPLHF
TRBJ2-7	TRBV2	TRBD1	15	-	TGTGCCAGCAGCTCAACGACAGGGATGACCTACGAGCAGTACTTC	CASSSTTGMTYEQYF
TRBJ2-5	TRBV5-1	-	13	-	TGCGCCAGCAGCTTACGGACCCAAGAGACCCAGTACTTC	CASSLRTQETQYF
TRBJ1-6	TRBV6-5	-	15	-	TGTGCCAGCAGTTACAATGAGGGGCGGAGTTCACCCCTCCACTTT	CASSYNEGRSSPLHF
TRBJ2-5	TRBV7-2	-	13	-	TGTGCCAGCAGGCCGGGCCCTCGTCGGACCCAGTACTTC	CASRPGPRRTQYF
TRBJ1-5	TRBV7-9	-	15	-	TGTGCCAGCAGCTTAGAATCAAATAGGAATCAGCCCCAGCATTTT	CASSLESNRNQPQHF
TRBJ2-5	TRBV19	TRBD2	17	-	TGTGCCAGTCGAGGACTAGCGGGGGGCGAGTACCAAGAGACCCAGTACTTC	CASRGLAGGEYQETQYF
TRBJ1-2	TRBV19	TRBD1	15	-	TGTGCCAGTAGTATTCCATGGGACAGTACCTATGGCTACACCTTC	CASSIPWDSTYGYTF
TRBJ2-5	TRBV9	TRBD2	16	once	TGTGCCAGCAGCGTAGGGACTAGCGGCCTACAAGAGACCCAGTACTTC	CASSVGTSGLQETQYF
TRBJ1-6	TRBV19	TRBD1	15	few	TGTGCCAGTAGCTTGGACAGGGCCTATAATTCACCCCTCCACTTT	CASSLDRAYNSPLHF
TRBJ1-2	TRBV5-4	TRBD1	15	-	TGTGCCAGCAGCTTCCCCGCAGGGGGAAACTATGGCTACACCTTC	CASSFPAGGNYGYTF
TRBJ2-1	TRBV11-2	-	17	-	TGTGCCAGCAGCTTAACCCCCGAGGGGTCCTCCTACAATGAGCAGTTCTTC	CASSLTPEGSSYNEQFF
TRBJ1-4	TRBV6-1	TRBD1	14	-	TGTGCCAGCGCACAGGGGGCTCTTTTTGAAAAACTGTTTTTT	CASAQGALFEKLFF
TRBJ2-4	TRBV19	-	16	-	TGTGCCAGTAGTACAATCACAGTAATAGCCAAAAACATTCAGTACTTC	CASSTITVIAKNIQYF
TRBJ2-1	TRBV19	-	14	-	TGTGCCAGTAGTAGATGGCCCAAGCTCAATGAGCAGTTCTTC	CASSRWPKLNEQFF
TRBJ1-2	TRBV9	-	13	few	TGTGCCAGCAGCGTAGTGGAGGGAGCTGGCTACACCTTC	CASSVVEGAGYTF
TRBJ2-7	TRBV28	-	12	-	TGTGCCAGCAGGACAGCCGCCTACGAGCAGTACTTC	CASRTAAYEQYF
TRBJ2-3	TRBV28	-	13	-	TGTGCCACCCTACAGGGAAGTACAGATACGCAGTATTTT	CATLQGSTDTQYF
TRBJ1-1	TRBV9	TRBD1	14	-	TGTGCCAGCAGCGCAGGGGGCGAAGTAACTGAAGCTTTCTTT	CASSAGGEVTEAFF
TRBJ1-1	TRBV29-1	-	13	-	TGCAGCGTTGAAGCAGGAATGAGCACTGAAGCTTTCTTT	CSVEAGMSTEAFF
TRBJ2-3	TRBV5-1	TRBD2	15	-	TGCGCCAGCTACCCGGGGGAGGGTATCACAGATACGCAGTATTTT	CASYPGEGITDTQYF
TRBJ2-3	TRBV25-1	-	14	once	TGTGCCAGCAGTGATGGAAAAGGGGTGGATACGCAGTATTTT	CASSDGKGVDTQYF
TRBJ1-1	TRBV6-1	-	14	-	TGTGCCAGCAGTGAAGTGAACATGAACACTGAAGCTTTCTTT	CASSEVNMNTEAFF
TRBJ1-6	TRBV10-3	TRBD1	15	-	TGTGCCATCAGTGAGTTAGGGACAGCCAATTCACCCCTCCACTTT	CAISELGTANSPLHF